Listed here are 22 T cell receptor beta chains from one sample, sequenced in a study of T-cell memory formation after mild COVID-19. In TCRdb, the 5' RACE reads were re-called with MiXCR into one record per CDR3 protein. This table holds around 82,000 distinct CDR3 sequences, around 13% found once. Sequencing was done on a sample of PBMCs or a T cell subset sorted from them (not recorded which). All receptors come from a man between 18 and 29 years old who had mild COVID-19 (a few samples of this study predate the infection). Cell type and time point are not known.

In its sample, this clonotype was seen a few times. The V gene is TRBV7-6, the J gene TRBJ2-1, with 12 bases lining up with TRBD1. Germline lookup yields CDR1 SGHVS and CDR2 FNYEAQ. V gave up 3 bases and J gave up 8 bases; unmatched junction bases: 5. CDR3 length: 15 amino acids. Here the CDR3 reads CASSFGTGGFDEQFF. As DNA, the CDR3 is TGTGCCAGCAGCTTCGGGACAGGGGGCTTCGATGAGCAGTTCTTC.

This clonotype was seen many times. The rearrangement joins TRBV5-5 to TRBJ1-1, with D perhaps matching TRBD1 (5 bases). Trimming took off 0 bases at V and 0 bases at J, with 12 bases between the two ends. This CDR3 is built from 16 residues. CDR1 is SGHKS and CDR2 is YYEKEE in the germline V gene (reference sequence). CDR3 protein: CASSLVQGYMNTEAFF. The CDR3 DNA reads TGTGCCAGCAGCTTGGTTCAGGGATATATGAACACTGAAGCTTTCTTT.

The chain recombines TRBV4-2 with TRBJ2-7; no definite D call. Germline V gene sequence: CDR1 LGHNA, CDR2 YNFKEQ. CDR3 length: 13 residues. The V and J ends lost 2 bases and 4 bases respectively, with 9 bases between them. This CDR3 is CASSQSSWYEQYF. CDR3 coding DNA: TGTGCCAGCAGCCAATCTAGTTGGTACGAGCAGTACTTC.

This clonotype was detected only a few times. CDR3 bases: TGTGCCAGCAGCTTAGCGCTTAGCGGGGGGAACACAGATACGCAGTATTTT. As protein: CASSLALSGGNTDTQYF. The chain employs TRBV7-2 and TRBJ2-3; 10 positions agree with TRBD2. This CDR3 is built from 17 residues. Germline trimming cut 0 bases from V and 2 bases from J; bases unmatched to any gene: 5. Germline CDR1 reads SGHTA; CDR2 reads FQGNSA. The full variable domain, completed using reference TRBV7-2 and TRBJ2-3, is GAGVSQSPSNKVTEKGKDVELRCDPISGHTALYWYRQSLGQGLEFLIYFQGNSAPDKSGLPSDRFSAERTGGSVSTLTIQRTQQEDSAVYLCASSLALSGGNTDTQYFGPGTRLTVL.

CDR3 DNA sequence: TGCAGTGCTAGAGATCGGGGGCTAGCGGAACAGTACGTC. It encodes CSARDRGLAEQYV. This chain uses TRBV20-1 with TRBJ2-7, with D maybe TRBD2 (7 bases). This CDR3 has 13 amino acids. Germline loops: CDR1 DFQATT, CDR2 SNEGSKA (reference sequence). V lost 0 bases and J 10 bases, leaving 16 bases between the germline ends.

This clonotype came up a few times. The V gene is TRBV7-9, the J gene TRBJ2-5; 8 nucleotides align to TRBD2. Germline trimming cut 2 bases from V and 2 bases from J; bases unmatched to any gene: 10. The CDR3 covers 17 residues. Germline CDR1 and CDR2: SEHNR and FQNEAQ (reference sequence). The CDR3 loop is CASSLYRSLAGQETQYF. The CDR3 bases are TGTGCCAGCAGCTTATACCGGAGTCTAGCGGGTCAAGAGACCCAGTACTTC.

This clonotype occurred a few times. The chain has TRBV27 and TRBJ2-1; D not resolved. This CDR3 spans 15 amino acids. The V and J ends lost 2 bases and 9 bases respectively, with 17 bases between them. CDR1 MNHEY and CDR2 SMNVEV come from the germline V gene (reference sequence). The CDR3 bases are TGTGCCAGCAGTTTACTGTCGGGTGCTGCTCCTGAGCAGTTCTTC. Translating it yields CASSLLSGAAPEQFF.

This clonotype was observed a handful of times. The V and J genes are TRBV7-2 and TRBJ1-2; D not certain. CDR1 and CDR2 from the germline V gene are SGHTA and FQGNSA. V dropped 5 bases and J dropped 3 bases, with 22 bases sitting between them. The CDR3 is 17 amino acids. The CDR3 coding sequence is TGTGCCAGCAGCCTTCAATTTAACCCTAGTCCCTACTATGGCTACACCTTC. This sequence encodes CASSLQFNPSPYYGYTF.

This clonotype was detected a few times. The V call is TRBV4-3, the J call TRBJ1-5; 7 bases fit TRBD1. In germline, CDR1 is LGHNA, CDR2 YSLEER. After removal of 2 bases from V and 5 bases from J, the junction contained 9 bases not matched to a gene. CDR3 size: 16 residues. The CDR3 spells CASSQYLGQIYQPQHF. The CDR3 DNA reads as TGCGCCAGCAGCCAATACCTGGGACAGATATATCAGCCCCAGCATTTT.

This clonotype came up a few times. This chain links TRBV6-2 or TRBV6-3 with TRBJ2-7; 7 positions agree with TRBD1. Germline V gene sequence: CDR1 MNHEY, CDR2 SVGEGT. There are 12 residues in the CDR3. V shed 6 bases and J 6 bases; nucleotides not matched to a gene: 5. DNA of the CDR3: TGTGCCAGCAGCCCCACAGGGGTCGAGCAGTACGTC. Amino acids: CASSPTGVEQYV.

This clonotype was observed a few times. This chain joins TRBV24-1 and TRBJ2-3; unclear D gene. Germline values: CDR1 KGHDR, CDR2 SFDVKD. The CDR3 length is 13 residues. The germline V and J ends were trimmed by 4 bases and 4 bases, with 8 bases remaining between them. The CDR3 region has the DNA TGTGCCACCAGTGAAGGGCTACCAGATACGCAGTATTTT. Encoded protein: CATSEGLPDTQYF.

This chain uses TRBV4-1 with TRBJ2-7, with D possibly matching TRBD2 (5 bases). V lost 2 bases and J 0 bases, leaving 8 bases between the germline ends. The germline V gene encodes CDR1 MGHRA and CDR2 YSYEKL. This CDR3 contains 14 residues. CDR3: CASSQLGSSYEQYF. CDR3 in DNA: TGCGCCAGCAGCCAATTGGGGAGCTCCTACGAGCAGTACTTC.

The chain combines TRBV29-1 with TRBJ1-2; D possibly corresponds to TRBD1 (6 bases). The CDR3 consists of 14 residues. V was clipped by 7 bases and J by 5 bases, with 20 bases between them. Germline assignment: CDR1 SQVTM and CDR2 ANQGSEA. The CDR3 bases are TGCAGCGGGCGCGGCGAGACAGGCCGTTATGGCTACACCTTC. Its protein product is CSGRGETGRYGYTF.

This clonotype appeared a few times. V gene TRBV7-9 combines with J gene TRBJ2-1; 9 bases are shared with TRBD2. The germline gives CDR1 SEHNR, CDR2 FQNEAQ (reference sequence). V gave up 5 bases and J gave up 8 bases; unmatched junction bases: 10. This CDR3 spans 15 amino acids. The CDR3 reads CASSPGLADRHEQFF. The CDR3 DNA is TGTGCCAGCAGCCCGGGACTAGCTGATAGGCATGAGCAGTTCTTC.

The chain has TRBV6-4 and TRBJ2-1, with 10 bases that match TRBD2. The CDR3 runs 15 residues. Germline loops: CDR1 MRHNA, CDR2 SNTAGT. The junction had 5 bases not matched to a gene; V was cut back by 5 bases and J by 4 bases. The CDR3 DNA follows: TGTGCCAGCAGTCCGGGACTAGCGCGATACAATGAGCAGTTCTTC. Protein sequence: CASSPGLARYNEQFF.

This clonotype appeared a few times. The rearrangement links TRBV29-1 to TRBJ1-2; TRBD1 matches at 8 bases. CDR1 and CDR2 (germline): SQVTM, ANQGSEA. This CDR3 has 13 amino acids. Losses at the gene ends were 4 bases for V and 10 bases for J; bases not matched to a gene: 11. The chain's CDR3 is CSVVAGETGVYTF. As DNA, the CDR3 is TGCAGCGTTGTAGCGGGCGAGACAGGGGTCTACACCTTC.

This clonotype was detected only a few times. The J gene is TRBJ2-3, the V gene TRBV11-2, with 7 positions matching TRBD1. Unmatched junction bases numbered 0, after V lost 3 bases and J lost 0 bases. The CDR3 spans 14 residues. In germline, CDR1 is SGHAT, CDR2 FQNNGV. The CDR3 nucleotides are TGTGCCAGCAGCTTGACAGGGAGCACAGATACGCAGTATTTT. Translating gives CASSLTGSTDTQYF. Full variable domain (remainder filled in from reference TRBV11-2 and TRBJ2-3): EAGVAQSPRYKIIEKRQSVAFWCNPISGHATLYWYQQILGQGPKLLIQFQNNGVVDDSQLPKDRFSAERLKGVDSTLKIQPAKLEDSAVYLCASSLTGSTDTQYFGPGTRLTVL.

A few counts support this clonotype. The chain has TRBV29-1 and TRBJ1-2, with D unresolved. V lost 5 bases and J 5 bases, leaving 12 bases between the germline ends. This CDR3 spans 12 amino acids. Germline V gene sequence: CDR1 SQVTM, CDR2 ANQGSEA. CDR3 sequence reads: CSVRMGVYGYTF. The CDR3 DNA reads as TGCAGCGTTAGGATGGGCGTATATGGCTACACCTTC.

The chain is built from TRBV5-1 and TRBJ2-3, with 7 bases identical to TRBD2. Unmatched junction bases numbered 6, after V lost 2 bases and J lost 0 bases. Germline V gene lookup returns CDR1 SGHRS and CDR2 YFSETQ. This CDR3 is 16 amino acids long. Here the CDR3 reads CASSFLAGESTDTQYF. CDR3 nucleotides: TGCGCCAGCAGCTTCTTGGCGGGGGAAAGCACAGATACGCAGTATTTT. Using reference TRBV5-1 and TRBJ2-3 for the parts outside the CDR3, the full variable domain is KAGVTQTPRYLIKTRGQQVTLSCSPISGHRSVSWYQQTPGQGLQFLFEYFSETQRNKGNFPGRFSGRQFSNSRSEMNVSTLELGDSALYLCASSFLAGESTDTQYFGPGTRLTVL.

The rearrangement joins TRBV4-1 to TRBJ2-5; D unclear. The germline V gene encodes CDR1 MGHRA and CDR2 YSYEKL. The CDR3 length is 15 residues. V lost 4 bases to trimming and J lost 5 bases, with 17 bases between them. The CDR3 spells CASSPHLGPKETQYF. The CDR3 DNA sequence: TGCGCCAGCAGCCCCCACCTTGGACCTAAGGAGACCCAGTACTTC.

This clonotype showed up just a few times. The chain employs TRBV28 and TRBJ1-2; a possible D gene is TRBD1 (6 bases). The CDR3 extends over 15 amino acids. V was shortened by 5 bases and J by 6 bases, with 19 bases between the two germline ends. Germline CDR1 and CDR2: MDHEN and SYDVKM. For the CDR3, the DNA is TGTGCCAGCAGTCTCCCAGGGGACCTTAAGGATGGCTACACCTTC. This gives the protein CASSLPGDLKDGYTF.

CDR3 residues: CASSSEGGLYLHEQFF. CDR3 in DNA: TGTGCCAGCAGCTCGGAGGGGGGACTATATCTCCATGAGCAGTTCTTC. This rearrangement joins TRBV7-8 to TRBJ2-1, with a weak D call TRBD2 (7 bases). The CDR3 has 16 residues. With 4 bases removed from V and 8 bases from J, the gap between germline ends came to 21 bases. CDR1 is SGHVS, CDR2 FQNEAQ, per germline.